Included here is one T cell receptor beta chain sequence, with context. Its antigen remains unknown. These data belong to a study of cytomegalovirus exposure and HLA in healthy donors. Across the whole study: Around 77 million unique TCRs from HLA-typed donors made up an early data release.

Overall study findings and caveats: Excluded: some indistinguishable V segments such as TRBV6-2 and TRBV6-3. Evidence from a later analysis indicated that most CMV-associated TCR beta chains looked HLA-restricted. Segments of the TCR beta V type were, in most cases, productive about 87% or about 30% of the time in an earlier analysis.

This CDR3 is built from 15 residues. Germline trimming cut 4 bases from V and 3 bases from J; bases unmatched to any gene: 7. Germline-derived CDR1 and CDR2 are LGHNA and YSLEER. This PCR relied on a set of 60 Vbeta primers and 13 Jbeta primers. The repertoire was sequenced with immunoSEQ multiplex PCR; TCRdb's copy has only in-frame clones and lacks some. The data contain 140,000 to 150,000 clones, 70% to 80% of them singletons. The chain is built from TRBV4-3 and TRBJ1-2, with TRBD1 identical over 8 bases. The sample consisted of PBMCs. The clonotype was recovered from a young woman in good health and CMV-seropositive. For the CDR3, the DNA is TGCGCCAGCAGCCGCCTATCGACAGGGGACTATGGCTACACCTTC. It is translated as CASSRLSTGDYGYTF.